The rows below give T cell receptor beta chains drawn from one sample of a study of blood T cell repertoires in COVID-19. Method: immunoSEQ multiplex PCR; TCRdb's copy keeps in-frame clones and lacks some. This table has around 80,000 clones, roughly 90% appearing once. Sequenced input: peripheral blood. These receptors were taken from a human donor in a cohort sampled during active COVID-19. CDR3s include the opening cysteine and the closing phenylalanine or tryptophan. The D gene is left open where the match is weak. Size is stated for part of the rows, as once, few or many counts, or as a class when the clone is expanded.

CDR3nt	CDR3aa	abundance	d_gene	v_gene	j_gene
TGTGCCAGCAGCTTACCCCGACAGGGAAACACTGAAGCTTTCTTT	CASSLPRQGNTEAFF	.	TRBD1	TRBV13	TRBJ1-1
TGTGCCAGCAAGGGGGATAACATTCAGTACTTC	CASKGDNIQYF	.	.	TRBV28	TRBJ2-4
TGTGCCAGCAGCTTGGAACCCAGTCTTAGCGGGGGGGGACGAGGCGGGGAGCTGTTTTTT	CASSLEPSLSGGGRGGELFF	.	TRBD2	TRBV5-4	TRBJ2-2
TGTGCCAGCAGCCTTACGACAGCCTCTGGGGCCAACGTCCTGACTTTC	CASSLTTASGANVLTF	.	.	TRBV27	TRBJ2-6
TGTGCCAGCTCACCGGGACTAGCCAATGAGCAGTTCTTC	CASSPGLANEQFF	.	TRBD2	TRBV18	TRBJ2-1
TGCGCCAGCAGTGGAAGACCGGGACTAGCGGGAGGGGGCCCCAATGAGCAGTTCTTC	CASSGRPGLAGGGPNEQFF	.	TRBD2	TRBV10-1	TRBJ2-1
TGTGCCAGCAGTCACACAGGGGTATTTGAGCAGTTCTTC	CASSHTGVFEQFF	few	TRBD1	TRBV6-5	TRBJ2-1
TGTGCCAGCAGCCTAGGCCAGTCTTTTGAGCAGTTCTTC	CASSLGQSFEQFF	.	.	TRBV13	TRBJ2-1
TGTGCCAGCAGCCAAGAACCGACTAGCGCTGAGCAGTTCTTC	CASSQEPTSAEQFF	.	TRBD2	TRBV3-1/TRBV3-2	TRBJ2-1
TGTGCCAGAAGCTTTTACGTTGGGACAGACTCCTACGAGCAGTACTTC	CARSFYVGTDSYEQYF	.	TRBD1	TRBV5-3	TRBJ2-7
TGCGCCAGCAGCACCGGGACAGGGGGGTTAGATGGCTACACCTTC	CASSTGTGGLDGYTF	.	TRBD1	TRBV5-1	TRBJ1-2
TGTGCCAGCAGCCAAGAAGGTAGCGGGAGGGCCGTAGATACGCAGTATTTT	CASSQEGSGRAVDTQYF	.	TRBD2	TRBV4-2	TRBJ2-3
TGTGCCAGTAGTACCCGGAACACAGGGGGCGAGGATCAGCCCCAGCATTTT	CASSTRNTGGEDQPQHF	.	TRBD1	TRBV19	TRBJ1-5
TGTGCCAGCAGCATCCCCGGGACATCCGTCTCCTACGAGCAGTACTTC	CASSIPGTSVSYEQYF	.	.	TRBV21-1	TRBJ2-7
TGTGCCAGCAGCACCGGACCGGGACAGGGCCGTCGGGGGGATGAGCAGTTCTTC	CASSTGPGQGRRGDEQFF	.	TRBD1	TRBV11-3	TRBJ2-1
TGTGCCAGCAGTTCACCTCCCCACGGGACAGGGGCTGAAAAACTGTTTTTT	CASSSPPHGTGAEKLFF	.	TRBD1	TRBV27	TRBJ1-4
TGTGCCAGCAGTGTTACTAGCGGGGGAGTCGAGCAGTACTTC	CASSVTSGGVEQYF	.	TRBD2	TRBV2	TRBJ2-7
TGTGCCAGCAGTTCCTCCGAAGGGGAGGACTATGGCTACACCTTC	CASSSSEGEDYGYTF	.	.	TRBV6-5	TRBJ1-2
TGTGCCAGCATTCGATTGACTAGCGGCTACGAGCAGTACTTC	CASIRLTSGYEQYF	medium-sized	TRBD2	TRBV2	TRBJ2-7
TGTGCCAGCAGTTCCCGTTTCGGACAGGGGGCCTATGGCTACACCTTC	CASSSRFGQGAYGYTF	.	TRBD1	TRBV27	TRBJ1-2
TGTGCCAGCAGCCTTTGGGACAGCTATGGCTACACCTTC	CASSLWDSYGYTF	.	TRBD1	TRBV3-1/TRBV3-2	TRBJ1-2
TGTGCCAGCAGCCTAAGCGGAAGTAGGACTGAAGCTTTCTTT	CASSLSGSRTEAFF	.	.	TRBV9	TRBJ1-1
TGTGCCAGCAGCCAAGACACGGGGTCGGGAAACACCATATATTTT	CASSQDTGSGNTIYF	.	.	TRBV3-1/TRBV3-2	TRBJ1-3
TGTGCCAGCAGTGACTCGTGGGCAGGGAACACTGAAGCTTTCTTT	CASSDSWAGNTEAFF	.	.	TRBV25-1	TRBJ1-1
TGTGCCTGGAGGGCACTAGCGGGGCCCTGGGGAGAGCAGTACTTC	CAWRALAGPWGEQYF	once	TRBD2	TRBV30	TRBJ2-7
TGCGCCAGCAGCTCCCACCCGGGACAGGGTGGCGAGACCCAGTACTTC	CASSSHPGQGGETQYF	.	TRBD1	TRBV5-1	TRBJ2-5
TGTGCCAGCAGTGAAGGGGCGGGCTTGGTCTATAATGAGCAGTTCTTC	CASSEGAGLVYNEQFF	.	.	TRBV2	TRBJ2-1
TGTGCCACCAGTGACACCGGGACAGCCGCCTATGGCTACACCTTC	CATSDTGTAAYGYTF	.	TRBD1	TRBV24-1	TRBJ1-2
TGCGCCAGCAGCTTGTCGAGGGCTAGCGGGGGGTACGAGCAGTACTTC	CASSLSRASGGYEQYF	.	TRBD2	TRBV5-1	TRBJ2-7
TGTGCCAGCAGGGAAACCAGCGGGAGGGGATACTACGAGCAGTACTTC	CASRETSGRGYYEQYF	.	TRBD2	TRBV6-1	TRBJ2-7
TGTGCCAGCAGTTTTACCTATGGACAGTTCAATCAGCCCCAGCATTTT	CASSFTYGQFNQPQHF	.	.	TRBV27	TRBJ1-5
TGTGCCAGCAGCCAGGCGCGGACTGCGCTCTCTGGAAACACCATATATTTT	CASSQARTALSGNTIYF	few	.	TRBV3-1/TRBV3-2	TRBJ1-3
TGTGCCAGCAGCCCCAAAATTGTCGGGACTCCCTACGAGCAGTACTTC	CASSPKIVGTPYEQYF	once	.	TRBV3-1/TRBV3-2	TRBJ2-7
TGTGCCAGCAGTTACTCAGGGGGATTCTCCTACGAGCAGTACTTC	CASSYSGGFSYEQYF	.	.	TRBV6-6	TRBJ2-7
TGTGCCAGCAGAGAGACAGACGGGGGATTAAACTATGGCTACACCTTC	CASRETDGGLNYGYTF	.	.	TRBV11-2	TRBJ1-2
TGTGCCAGCAGCTTATCTAGCGGATTCACAGATACGCAGTATTTT	CASSLSSGFTDTQYF	large	TRBD2	TRBV7-2	TRBJ2-3
TGTGCCAGCAGTGAAAGACAGGCCACTAGCACAGATACGCAGTATTTT	CASSERQATSTDTQYF	.	.	TRBV6-1	TRBJ2-3
TGTGCCAGCAGCTCGGGACTAGTCGGGGAGACCCAGTACTTC	CASSSGLVGETQYF	.	TRBD2	TRBV7-2	TRBJ2-5
TGTGCCAGCAGCTCAGGGTACGTTAAGGAGCCCCAGCATTTT	CASSSGYVKEPQHF	.	.	TRBV5-5	TRBJ1-5
TGCAGCGTTGACCGACAGGAAACTAACTATGGCTACACCTTC	CSVDRQETNYGYTF	.	.	TRBV29-1	TRBJ1-2
TGTGCCACCAGTGATTTTGGCAGAAAAAACACCGGGGAGCTGTTTTTT	CATSDFGRKNTGELFF	.	.	TRBV24-1	TRBJ2-2
TGCGCCAGCAGTGAATCACGGACAGAAAATTCACCCCTCCACTTT	CASSESRTENSPLHF	.	.	TRBV10-1	TRBJ1-6
TGTGCCAGCACTCAGGGACTCTATGGCTACACCTTC	CASTQGLYGYTF	.	.	TRBV28	TRBJ1-2
TGTGCCAGCAGTCCGGAGGACGTCACCTATGGCTACACCTTC	CASSPEDVTYGYTF	.	.	TRBV6-2/TRBV6-3	TRBJ1-2
TGTGCCAGCAGCCAGCGGGGGAGTAGCACAGATACGCAGTATTTT	CASSQRGSSTDTQYF	.	TRBD2	TRBV3-1/TRBV3-2	TRBJ2-3